Below, 23 T cell receptor beta chains from the same sample are listed, as sequenced in a study of OX40 agonist ivuxolimab in advanced cancers. Some clones are missing from TCRdb's copy, which holds only in-frame ones; the method was immunoSEQ multiplex PCR. The sample consists of more than 65,000 clones, roughly 85% of them appearing once. Source: CD4+ or CD8+ T cells sorted from blood, taken in a trial of the OX40 agonist ivuxolimab. The receptors come from an adult with an advanced solid tumor such as melanoma, head and neck, liver or kidney cancer.

This clone was counted a few times. This chain connects TRBV7-8 to TRBJ1-5; 10 bases line up with TRBD1. V lost 1 base and J lost 6; bases outside the gene matches: 12. The CDR3 sequence is 18 residues long. Germline values: CDR1 SGHVS, CDR2 FQNEAQ. The chain's CDR3 is CASSLGLRQGALGQPQHF. CDR3 coding DNA: TGTGCCAGCAGCTTAGGGCTCCGACAGGGGGCGTTAGGTCAGCCCCAGCATTTT.

This clone appeared a few times. The CDR3 loop is CASSLGGGNTDTQYF. Here the CDR3 DNA reads TGTGCCAGCAGCTTAGGGGGAGGAAACACAGATACGCAGTATTTT. The chain couples TRBV7-8 to TRBJ2-3, with D possibly TRBD2 on 6 matching bases. CDR3 length: 15 amino acids. The ends were cut back, 1 base at V and 2 bases at J, with 10 bases in the middle. The germline V gene encodes CDR1 SGHVS and CDR2 FQNEAQ.

The rearrangement uses TRBV5-6 and TRBJ1-2, with D maybe TRBD1 (5 bases). The V gene's germline CDR1 is SGHDT and CDR2 YYEEEE. The CDR3 has 13 residues. Trimming left V 4 bases short and J 8 bases short, with 15 bases between. DNA of the CDR3: TGTGCCAGCAGCGAGGGACGAGGCGGCGGCTACACCTTC. Its translation is CASSEGRGGGYTF. The whole variable domain, remainder taken from reference TRBV5-6 and TRBJ1-2, is DAGVTQSPTHLIKTRGQQVTLRCSPKSGHDTVSWYQQALGQGPQFIFQYYEEEERQRGNFPDRFSGHQFPNYSSELNVNALLLGDSALYLCASSEGRGGGYTFGSGTRLTVV.

The chain is built from TRBV6-5 and TRBJ2-4, with D tentatively TRBD1 (6 bases). Trimming left V 0 bases short and J 7 bases short, with 10 bases between. Germline loops: CDR1 MNHEY, CDR2 SVGAGI. CDR3 length equals 14 residues. As DNA, the CDR3 is TGTGCCAGCAGTTACTCTACAGGGATGAACATTCAGTACTTC. Translated: CASSYSTGMNIQYF.

This chain joins TRBV7-8 and TRBJ1-5; D remains unclear. From germline, CDR1 is SGHVS and CDR2 FQNEAQ. This CDR3 region has 16 residues. Trimming stripped 5 bases from V and 1 base from J, with 15 bases between. The CDR3 DNA reads as TGTGCCAGCAGCCCGTCACGAGCTAGAAGCAATCAGCCCCAGCATTTT. Translation gives CASSPSRARSNQPQHF.

This chain connects TRBV6-1 to TRBJ2-7, with D perhaps TRBD1 (5 bases). The V end lost 3 bases, the J end lost 5 bases, and 14 bases lay between the germline ends. Looked up from germline, CDR1 is MNHNS and CDR2 is SASEGT. The CDR3 is made up of 14 amino acids. The CDR3 coding sequence is TGTGCCAGCAGTGAGTCAGGGTACAGCGACGAGCAGTACTTC. It yields the protein CASSESGYSDEQYF.

CDR3 residues: CASSGLQVNQPQHF. CDR3 nucleotides: TGTGCCAGCAGTGGATTACAGGTTAATCAGCCCCAGCATTTT. The chain uses TRBV6-5 and TRBJ1-5, with D maybe TRBD1 (5 bases). The ends were cut back, 5 bases at V and 4 bases at J, with 12 bases in the middle. Germline V gene sequence: CDR1 MNHEY, CDR2 SVGAGI. This CDR3 comprises 14 residues.

This chain links TRBV28 with TRBJ1-4; no firm D call. Looked up from germline, CDR1 is MDHEN and CDR2 is SYDVKM. There are 14 residues in the CDR3. The germline V and J ends were trimmed by 7 bases and 6 bases, with 15 bases remaining between them. DNA for the CDR3: TGTGCCAGCATTAAGGCCATCGGGGATGAAAAACTGTTTTTT. This gives the protein CASIKAIGDEKLFF.

This sequence joins TRBV15 and TRBJ2-7; TRBD2 might be the D (5 bases). The CDR3 is made up of 15 amino acids. Germline V gene data show CDR1 as LNHNV and CDR2 as YYDKDF (reference sequence). Between the trimmed V and J ends, which lost 0 bases and 2 bases, there was a span of 11 bases. The CDR3 DNA sequence: TGTGCCACCAGCAGAGATCCCGGGGTCGCCTACGAGCAGTACTTC. It encodes CATSRDPGVAYEQYF.

The V and J genes are TRBV5-1 and TRBJ1-1; the match to TRBD1 covers 7 bases. The germline CDR1 and CDR2 sequences are SGHRS and YFSETQ. Losses at the gene ends were 2 bases for V and 2 bases for J; bases not matched to a gene: 3. The CDR3 runs 14 residues. The CDR3 region has the DNA TGCGCCAGCAGCTTCCAGGGGGATAACACTGAAGCTTTCTTT. Translating it yields CASSFQGDNTEAFF.

The chain uses TRBV10-2 and TRBJ2-7; TRBD1 matches 11 bases. The germline gives CDR1 WSHSY, CDR2 SAAADI. J lost 1 base, V lost 6 bases, and 5 bases had no gene match. The CDR3 consists of 15 residues. CDR3 amino acids: CASRSGTGGSYEQYF. In nucleotides, the CDR3 is TGCGCCAGCAGGAGCGGGACAGGGGGGTCCTACGAGCAGTACTTC.

V and J are TRBV18 and TRBJ2-7; tentative D call: TRBD1 (5 bases). CDR1 and CDR2 (germline): KGHSH, LQKENI. V shed 8 bases and J shed 6 bases, with 17 bases lying between them. This CDR3 comprises 13 residues. CDR3 nucleotide sequence: TGTGCCAGCCACCATTCCAGGGCAAGCGAGCAGTACTTC. This sequence encodes CASHHSRASEQYF.

The gene calls are TRBV7-2 and TRBJ1-1; the D is unclear. Trimming removed 3 bases at V and 8 bases at J, with 7 bases between. The CDR3 contains 11 residues. Germline lookup yields CDR1 SGHTA and CDR2 FQGNSA. The CDR3 loop is CASSFREEAFF. CDR3 nucleotides: TGTGCCAGCAGCTTTCGCGAAGAAGCTTTCTTT. The full variable domain, in which reference TRBV7-2 and TRBJ1-1 provide the parts outside the CDR3, is GAGVSQSPSNKVTEKGKDVELRCDPISGHTALYWYRQSLGQGLEFLIYFQGNSAPDKSGLPSDRFSAERTGGSVSTLTIQRTQQEDSAVYLCASSFREEAFFGQGTRLTVV.

The rearrangement uses TRBV7-8 and TRBJ1-1; D is ambiguous. Germline V lookup: CDR1 SGHVS, CDR2 FQNEAQ. This CDR3 has 14 amino acids. V was trimmed by 1 base and J by 1 base, leaving 7 bases between them. CDR3 bases: TGTGCCAGCAGCTTAGTAGCGGGGAACACTGAAGCTTTCTTT. As protein: CASSLVAGNTEAFF.

The V call is TRBV7-9, the J call TRBJ1-4; possibly TRBD1 for D (5 bases). The CDR3 covers 15 residues. Germline values: CDR1 SEHNR, CDR2 FQNEAQ (reference sequence). Trimming removed 0 bases at V and 8 bases at J, with 13 bases between. CDR3 amino acids: CASSLASGSGEKLFF. CDR3 nucleotide sequence: TGTGCCAGCAGCTTAGCCTCAGGGTCAGGAGAAAAACTGTTTTTT.

The chain uses TRBV7-2 and TRBJ2-5, with D maybe TRBD2 (6 bases). The J call may not be correct, given that the DNA end is closer to TRBJ2-7. The CDR3 contains 16 residues. Germline loops: CDR1 SGHTA, CDR2 FQGNSA. The chain's CDR3 is CASSPRSGKSSYEQYF. The CDR3 bases are TGTGCCAGCAGCCCCCGTAGCGGAAAATCTTCCTACGAGCAGTACTTC.

V is TRBV4-1 and J is TRBJ2-3; D may be TRBD2 (7 bases). Germline CDR1 reads MGHRA; CDR2 reads YSYEKL. The CDR3 has 17 amino acids. V gave up 4 bases and J gave up 3 bases, with 20 bases separating them. CDR3 loop: CASSPGGGGGVTDTQYF. Here the CDR3 DNA reads TGCGCCAGCAGCCCTGGCGGGGGCGGAGGGGTTACAGATACGCAGTATTTT.

This clone was observed a handful of times. J is TRBJ1-5 and V is TRBV19; TRBD1 agrees at 7 bases. The CDR3 contains 13 residues. Germline assignment: CDR1 LNHDA and CDR2 SQIVND (reference sequence). The V and J ends lost 10 bases and 6 bases, in that order; junction bases with no gene match: 9. CDR3 sequence (DNA): TGTGCCACCACAGACAGGGAAGGTCAGCCCCAGCATTTT. Translating gives CATTDREGQPQHF. Full variable domain (outside the CDR3, taken from reference TRBV19 and TRBJ1-5): DGGITQSPKYLFRKEGQNVTLSCEQNLNHDAMYWYRQDPGQGLRLIYYSQIVNDFQKGDIAEGYSVSREKKESFPLTVTSAQKNPTAFYLCATTDREGQPQHFGDGTRLSIL.

The gene calls are TRBV10-1 and TRBJ2-1; 13 bases agree with TRBD2. J gave up 8 bases and V 5 bases, and 6 bases lay outside the gene matches. Germline CDR1 is WNHNN and CDR2 is SYGVQD (reference sequence). CDR3 length: 15 residues. For the CDR3, the DNA is TGCGCCAGCAGTTCCACTAGCGGGAGGGAGGATGAGCAGTTCTTC. It specifies CASSSTSGREDEQFF.

This clone was picked up many times. This chain links TRBV6-5 with TRBJ2-7; D call uncertain. The germline V gene encodes CDR1 MNHEY and CDR2 SVGAGI. V was cut by 10 bases and J by 6 bases, with 19 bases left in between. This CDR3 region has 13 residues. DNA for the CDR3: TGTGCCACCTCCCCAACGCAGGCTACCGAGCAGTACTTC. This gives the protein CATSPTQATEQYF.

V gene TRBV6-1 combines with J gene TRBJ1-5; 8 bases fit TRBD1. Trimming cost V 11 bases and J 7 bases; bases outside gene matches: 10. Germline assignment: CDR1 MNHNS and CDR2 SASEGT. The CDR3 is made up of 13 amino acids. CDR3 DNA sequence: TGTGCCGCCGGAACAGGGGGTAACCAGCCCCAGCATTTT. It codes for CAAGTGGNQPQHF.

The rearrangement links TRBV28 to TRBJ2-3; perhaps D is TRBD1 or TRBD2 (5 bases each). The CDR3 totals 14 residues. Looked up from germline, CDR1 is MDHEN and CDR2 is SYDVKM. Trimming removed 5 bases from V and 6 bases from J, with 15 bases in between. CDR3 DNA sequence: TGTGCCAGCAGTGGGCAGGGAGAAGCGGATACGCAGTATTTT. Translation: CASSGQGEADTQYF.

The chain employs TRBV19 and TRBJ2-5, with 10 bases lining up with TRBD1. Per germline, CDR1 LNHDA and CDR2 SQIVND (reference sequence). With 3 bases clipped from V and 1 base from J, the junction kept 8 bases outside the gene matches. The CDR3 consists of 17 residues. CDR3 loop: CASSMRTGGVSQETQYF. CDR3 nucleotide sequence: TGTGCCAGTAGTATGAGGACAGGGGGAGTTTCCCAAGAGACCCAGTACTTC. The entire variable domain, with the rest obtained from reference TRBV19 and TRBJ2-5, is as follows: DGGITQSPKYLFRKEGQNVTLSCEQNLNHDAMYWYRQDPGQGLRLIYYSQIVNDFQKGDIAEGYSVSREKKESFPLTVTSAQKNPTAFYLCASSMRTGGVSQETQYFGPGTRLLVL.